This passage covers 9 T cell receptor beta chains from one sample sequenced in a study of spatial heterogeneity in lung cancer. Time point indicated: sample taken at primary tumor resection. TCRdb redid the calling of the 5' RACE reads with MiXCR, one entry per CDR3 protein. The sample comprises tens of thousands of distinct CDR3 sequences, approximately 6.8% of which are singletons, and 29% rests with the top ten. Here the sequenced sample was PBMCs, taken at surgery. Every receptor here comes from a female donor with early-stage non-small cell lung cancer.

Of note for this clonotype: A much larger clone lies a single base off, so this may be a read error. The rearrangement joins TRBV9 to TRBJ2-5; a possible D gene is TRBD1 (7 bases). Germline CDR1 SGDLS, CDR2 YYNGEE. V lost 0 bases and J 7 bases, leaving 10 bases between the germline ends. CDR3 length equals 13 residues. The CDR3 region is CASSVAGDRTQYF. CDR3 nucleotides: TGTGCCAGCAGCGTAGCGGGGGACAGGACCCAGTACTTC.

This clonotype was seen repeatedly, ten times or more. The genes are TRBV5-1 and TRBJ2-2; 7 bases align to TRBD1. The junction had 7 bases not matched to a gene; V was cut back by 4 bases and J by 4 bases. This CDR3 contains 15 residues. Germline values: CDR1 SGHRS, CDR2 YFSETQ. The CDR3 region is CASSVRGRGTGELFF. Written as DNA, the CDR3 is TGCGCCAGCAGCGTGAGGGGGCGAGGCACCGGGGAGCTGTTTTTT. Complete variable domain (other parts from reference TRBV5-1 and TRBJ2-2): KAGVTQTPRYLIKTRGQQVTLSCSPISGHRSVSWYQQTPGQGLQFLFEYFSETQRNKGNFPGRFSGRQFSNSRSEMNVSTLELGDSALYLCASSVRGRGTGELFFGEGSRLTVL.

This clonotype was picked up many times. Written as DNA, the CDR3 is TGTGCCACTCTAGCAGAAACGCACAATGAGCAGTTCTTC. The encoded protein is CATLAETHNEQFF. The chain carries TRBV10-3 and TRBJ2-1, with a possible D match to TRBD2 (5 bases). CDR3 length: 13 residues. V lost 10 bases to trimming and J lost 5 bases, with 15 bases between them. Germline V CDR1 and CDR2: ENHRY, SYGVKD.

This clonotype was counted at least ten times. The chain has TRBV2 and TRBJ2-1; TRBD2 agrees at 8 bases. V was pared by 3 bases and J by 15 bases, with 10 bases of the junction left unmatched. Germline V gene sequence: CDR1 SNHLY, CDR2 FYNNEI. The CDR3 is 13 amino acids. CDR3: CASSDPPSGGLFF. CDR3 nucleotide sequence: TGTGCCAGCAGTGATCCCCCCAGCGGGGGTCTGTTCTTC.

This clonotype was counted ten times or more. The V gene is TRBV12-3 or TRBV12-4, the J gene TRBJ1-1; D might be TRBD1 (5 bases). This CDR3 has 13 residues. Trimming took 6 bases from V and 3 from J, leaving 11 bases between them. CDR3 bases: TGTGCCAGCAGCCTGGGACTGTACACTGAAGCTTTCTTT. Amino acid sequence: CASSLGLYTEAFF.

This clonotype has at least ten counts. The chain is built from TRBV5-1 and TRBJ2-7; 7 bases fit TRBD1. The germline V gene has CDR1 SGHRS and CDR2 YFSETQ. This CDR3 is built from 15 residues. Trimming removed 3 bases from V and 2 bases from J; junction bases left unmatched: 8. The CDR3 spells CASSSSGQGAYEQYF. DNA of the CDR3: TGCGCCAGCAGCTCCTCGGGGCAGGGGGCCTACGAGCAGTACTTC.

The sample holds a few counts of this clonotype. The chain combines TRBV12-3 or TRBV12-4 with TRBJ1-3; 7 nucleotides match TRBD1. This CDR3 is 15 amino acids long. V shed 3 bases and J 2 bases; nucleotides not matched to a gene: 4. CDR3 in DNA: TGTGCCAGCAGTTTGGAGACAGGGACTGGAAACACCATATATTTT. Protein: CASSLETGTGNTIYF.

Sample share makes this clonotype medium-sized. This chain joins TRBV6-5 and TRBJ2-3, with a possible D match to TRBD2 (6 bases). Trimming took 2 bases from V and 1 from J, leaving 13 bases between them. This CDR3 spans 16 amino acids. Germline V CDR1 and CDR2: MNHEY, SVGAGI. CDR3 DNA sequence: TGTGCCAGCAGTTACGGGGTAGCGGTACGCACAGATACGCAGTATTTT. Protein sequence: CASSYGVAVRTDTQYF.

The table lists this clonotype with many counts. This chain links TRBV5-1 with TRBJ1-1; D is unclear. CDR3 size: 14 residues. Trimming shortened V by 0 bases and J by 8 bases, and 14 bases separated the two germline ends. Germline-derived CDR1 and CDR2 are SGHRS and YFSETQ. The CDR3 sequence: CASSLVVRGREAFF. DNA for the CDR3: TGCGCCAGCAGCTTGGTGGTACGCGGGAGAGAAGCTTTCTTT. Full variable domain (missing parts from reference TRBV5-1 and TRBJ1-1): KAGVTQTPRYLIKTRGQQVTLSCSPISGHRSVSWYQQTPGQGLQFLFEYFSETQRNKGNFPGRFSGRQFSNSRSEMNVSTLELGDSALYLCASSLVVRGREAFFGQGTRLTVV.